One and the same sample provided the 13 T cell receptor beta chains below, sequenced in a study of T cells in women clearing cervical HPV infection. This table comes from immunoSEQ multiplex PCR, and its TCRdb copy is limited to in-frame clones, with some not included. The sample's table shows around 39,000 clones. Sequencing input: blood buffy coat. These receptors originate from a woman between 18 and 70 years old with a cervical HPV16 infection that either progressed to CIN3+ or cleared (not recorded which).

To note about this clone: The read ends 3 residues before the CDR3 terminus; that terminus is restored from the germline J gene. The rearrangement links TRBV5-4 to TRBJ1-1; the match to TRBD1 covers 9 bases. V shed 5 bases and J 5 bases; nucleotides not matched to a gene: 10. There are 15 residues in the CDR3. Germline CDR1 reads SGHNT; CDR2 reads YYREEE (reference sequence). CDR3: CASSERTGVGTEAFF. CDR3 DNA (partial): TGTGCCAGCAGTGAGCGGACAGGGGTCGGAACTGAA.

A word on this clone: From the germline J gene comes the end of the CDR3, since the read stops 3 residues before it. The chain recombines TRBV19 with TRBJ1-2; possible D gene TRBD1, 5 bases. The CDR3 totals 14 residues. V dropped 5 bases and J dropped 4 bases, with 14 bases sitting between them. The germline V gene has CDR1 LNHDA and CDR2 SQIVND (reference sequence). CDR3 in amino acids: CASSESGTAYGYTF. Partial CDR3 DNA: TGTGCCAGTAGTGAGTCTGGGACTGCCTATGGC. Full variable domain (rest looked up from reference TRBV19 and TRBJ1-2): DGGITQSPKYLFRKEGQNVTLSCEQNLNHDAMYWYRQDPGQGLRLIYYSQIVNDFQKGDIAEGYSVSREKKESFPLTVTSAQKNPTAFYLCASSESGTAYGYTFGSGTRLTVV.

With respect to this clone: The read stops 3 residues short of the end of the CDR3; the missing end is completed from the germline J gene. This chain uses TRBV5-8 with TRBJ2-4; the match to TRBD1 covers 7 bases. CDR1 is SGHTS and CDR2 is YDEGEE in the germline V gene. V trimming: 4 bases; J trimming: 7 bases; junction bases outside the gene matches: 8. The CDR3 spans 14 residues. The CDR3 bases that were read are TGTGCCAGCAGCCTATCAACGACAGGGAACATT. This codes for CASSLSTTGNI. The CDR3, in full, reads CASSLSTTGNIQYF.

Remarks on this clone: The read finishes 3 residues shy of the CDR3 end, and the germline J gene is used to complete it. The chain links TRBV20-1 to TRBJ2-5; a possible D gene is TRBD1 (6 bases). In germline, CDR1 is DFQATT, CDR2 SNEGSKA (reference sequence). The germline V and J ends were trimmed by 0 bases and 3 bases, with 8 bases remaining between them. The CDR3 consists of 13 residues. The CDR3 is CSARDHREETQYF. The CDR3 DNA, read in part, is TGCAGTGCTAGAGATCACAGGGAAGAGACC.

The sequenced part of the CDR3 DNA is TGTGCCAGCAGTTACTCGACGGGGGGCGAGAGTACCGGGGAG. This codes for CASSYSTGGESTGE. The CDR3, in full, reads CASSYSTGGESTGELFF. J is TRBJ2-2 and V is TRBV6-2 or TRBV6-3, with a weak D call TRBD2 (7 bases). The CDR3 end is not reached by the read, which stops 3 residues before it; the germline J gene fills it in. CDR3 length: 17 residues. The germline V gene has CDR1 MNHEY and CDR2 SVGEGT. Trimming cost V 0 bases and J 5 bases, with 16 bases left between them.

CDR3: CASSDSAGPTYNEQFF. The CDR3 bases that were read are TGTGCCAGCAGTGACTCAGCGGGACCCACTTACAATGAG. The chain links TRBV6-4 to TRBJ2-1, with 7 bases lining up with TRBD2. The read ends 3 residues shy of where the CDR3 ends; the end is completed using the germline J gene. This CDR3 contains 16 residues. CDR1 MRHNA and CDR2 SNTAGT come from the germline V gene. V was pared by 0 bases and J by 4 bases, with 6 bases of the junction left unmatched.

About this clone: The CDR3 is cut off 3 residues early in the read; its end comes from the germline J gene. The V gene is TRBV16, the J gene TRBJ1-2, with 7 bases lining up with TRBD1. V was clipped by 0 bases and J by 7 bases; unmatched bases: 5. Looked up from germline, CDR1 is KGHSY and CDR2 is FQNENV. CDR3 length: 14 residues. This CDR3 reads CASSQSGQMGGYTF. The CDR3 bases that were read are TGTGCCAGCAGCCAATCGGGACAGATGGGTGGC.

As to this clone: The read finishes 3 residues shy of the CDR3 end, and the germline J gene is used to complete it. The V gene is TRBV6-2 or TRBV6-3, the J gene TRBJ1-6; 9 nucleotides align to TRBD1. V gave up 10 bases and J gave up 11 bases; unmatched junction bases: 6. Germline CDR1 MNHEY, CDR2 SVGEGT. CDR3 length: 12 amino acids. The DNA read from the CDR3 is TGTGCCACCGGGACAGGGCTGACACCC. Translating gives CATGTGLTP. The complete CDR3 protein is CATGTGLTPLHF.

On this clone: The read stops 3 residues short of the end of the CDR3; the missing end is completed from the germline J gene. This chain joins TRBV7-2 and TRBJ2-3; no clear D. CDR3 length equals 14 residues. CDR1 and CDR2 (germline): SGHTA, FQGNSA. V lost 10 bases and J lost 1, with 15 bases in between. This CDR3 is CATLIKRGTDTQYF. The CDR3 DNA, read in part, is TGTGCCACACTTATTAAACGGGGCACAGATACG.

A note on this clone: The sequence runs out 3 residues before the end of the CDR3; the remainder is reconstructed from the germline J gene. V and J are TRBV19 and TRBJ1-4, with 7 bases lining up with TRBD1. The V segment lost 4 bases and the J segment 4 bases; nucleotides outside the gene matches: 6. Germline loops: CDR1 LNHDA, CDR2 SQIVND (reference sequence). This CDR3 contains 15 residues. The CDR3 protein is CASSKGDRINEKLFF. The sequenced CDR3 bases are TGTGCCAGTAGTAAGGGGGACAGAATTAATGAAAAA.

About this clone: From the germline J gene comes the end of the CDR3, since the read stops 3 residues before it. The rearrangement links TRBV6-4 to TRBJ2-6; 9 bases align to TRBD2. Per germline, CDR1 MRHNA and CDR2 SNTAGT. The trim removed 3 bases at V and 2 bases at J, leaving 2 bases unmatched. The CDR3 runs to 16 residues. Incomplete CDR3 DNA: TGTGCCAGCAGTGAGGGCGGGGGGGCTGGGGCCAACGTC. Protein sequence: CASSEGGGAGANV. The full CDR3 reads CASSEGGGAGANVLTF.

As for this clone: The read gets to within 3 residues of the CDR3 end, and the germline J gene fills in the rest. The chain recombines TRBV7-2 with TRBJ1-4; D is unclear. Trimming removed 9 bases from V and 5 bases from J, with 19 bases in between. Germline V gene lookup returns CDR1 SGHTA and CDR2 FQGNSA. The CDR3 is 15 amino acids. CDR3 bases read: TGTGCCAGTTCCAGGAGACCCAGCCTGAATGAAAAA. Its protein is CASSRRPSLNEK. The CDR3 in full is CASSRRPSLNEKLFF.

A note on this clone: Read data end 3 residues before the CDR3 end; the end is taken from the germline J gene. The chain links TRBV20-1 to TRBJ1-5; 7 nucleotides line up with TRBD1. This CDR3 has 16 amino acids. Germline CDR1 reads DFQATT; CDR2 reads SNEGSKA (reference sequence). Trimming removed 0 bases from V and 5 bases from J; junction bases left unmatched: 10. The CDR3 bases that were read are TGCAGTGCTAGAGATCGCAACAGGGGTGTCGATCAGCCC. Its protein is CSARDRNRGVDQP. The CDR3 in full is CSARDRNRGVDQPQHF.